Below, 16 T cell receptor beta chains from the same sample are listed, as sequenced in a study of tumor T cells in aggressive B-cell lymphoma. Sequenced by immunoSEQ multiplex PCR; TCRdb stores in-frame clones only, minus some. The top ten clones hold under 15% of a sample with 2,500 or so clones, over 70% of them seen once. The material sequenced was tumor tissue. All receptors come from an adult with diffuse large B cell lymphoma.

V usage is TRBV4-2 and J usage is TRBJ1-2, with D perhaps TRBD1 (6 bases). Germline V gene data show CDR1 as LGHNA and CDR2 as YNFKEQ. The CDR3 extends over 17 amino acids. V was shortened by 2 bases and J by 7 bases, with 23 bases between the two germline ends. CDR3 in DNA: TGTGCCAGCAGCCAAAGCTTAGGGTTAGACAGGATCTCTGGCTACACCTTC. This encodes CASSQSLGLDRISGYTF.

The chain uses TRBV11-1 and TRBJ1-1; the D is unclear. Per the germline V gene, CDR1 is SGHAT and CDR2 is FQDESV (reference sequence). The CDR3 has 14 amino acids. V was trimmed by 5 bases and J by 2 bases, leaving 12 bases between them. CDR3 DNA: TGTGCCAGCAGCCTTGGAGGGTTTAACACTGAAGCTTTCTTT. Amino acids: CASSLGGFNTEAFF.

This rearrangement joins TRBV27 to TRBJ2-3; TRBD2 is a possible D gene (6 bases). Germline V gene sequence: CDR1 MNHEY, CDR2 SMNVEV (reference sequence). Trimming removed 6 bases at V and 2 bases at J, with 12 bases between. The CDR3 covers 14 residues. CDR3 residues: CASSRDSFTDTQYF. The CDR3 DNA reads TGTGCCAGCAGCCGGGACTCTTTCACAGATACGCAGTATTTT.

CDR3 amino acids: CASSLSGEASPHGYTF. CDR3 nucleotide sequence: TGTGCCAGCAGCCTGAGCGGGGAGGCATCCCCGCATGGCTACACCTTC. The chain uses TRBV14 and TRBJ1-2; D is uncertain. The CDR3 loop spans 16 amino acids. V lost 4 bases and J lost 6, with 21 bases in between. Germline CDR1 is SGHDN and CDR2 is FVKESK. Full variable domain (remainder filled in from reference TRBV14 and TRBJ1-2): EAGVTQFPSHSVIEKGQTVTLRCDPISGHDNLYWYRRVMGKEIKFLLHFVKESKQDESGMPNNRFLAERTGGTYSTLKVQPAELEDSGVYFCASSLSGEASPHGYTFGSGTRLTVV.

The J gene is TRBJ2-2, the V gene TRBV27; D perhaps matches TRBD2 (6 bases). V dropped 7 bases and J dropped 5 bases, with 17 bases sitting between them. This CDR3 has 15 residues. CDR1 MNHEY and CDR2 SMNVEV come from the germline V gene (reference sequence). CDR3 sequence: CASTHSQGGTGELFF. As DNA, the CDR3 is TGTGCCAGCACCCATTCCCAGGGAGGTACCGGGGAGCTGTTTTTT.

Here the CDR3 reads CASSYGVGYTF. In DNA, the CDR3 is TGTGCCAGCAGTTACGGGGTTGGCTACACCTTC. The genes are TRBV28 and TRBJ1-2, with D hard to call. This CDR3 comprises 11 residues. Trimming cost V 4 bases and J 7 bases, with 7 bases left between them. Germline CDR1 and CDR2: MDHEN and SYDVKM.

This clone was counted a few times. This chain joins TRBV4-2 and TRBJ2-1; D gene ambiguous. Trimming shortened V by 2 bases and J by 8 bases, and 13 bases separated the two germline ends. Germline V gene sequence: CDR1 LGHNA, CDR2 YNFKEQ. CDR3 length: 14 residues. The DNA of the CDR3 is TGTGCCAGCAGCCAAATATATCCCGTTGATGAGCAGTTCTTC. Translated: CASSQIYPVDEQFF.

The chain combines TRBV19 with TRBJ1-3; 8 bases fit TRBD1. Per the germline V gene, CDR1 is LNHDA and CDR2 is SQIVND (reference sequence). Germline trimming cut 6 bases from V and 3 bases from J; bases unmatched to any gene: 10. This CDR3 comprises 16 residues. As DNA, the CDR3 is TGTGCCAGTAGGACGCAACAGGGGGAATTTGGAAACACCATATATTTT. Amino acid sequence: CASRTQQGEFGNTIYF.

V usage is TRBV4-1 and J usage is TRBJ2-5; 8 bases line up with TRBD2. The trim removed 3 bases at V and 1 base at J, leaving 7 bases unmatched. CDR3 length: 16 amino acids. The germline CDR1 and CDR2 sequences are MGHRA and YSYEKL. CDR3 residues: CASSQAPGLGQETQYF. The CDR3 bases are TGCGCCAGCAGCCAGGCTCCGGGACTAGGCCAAGAGACCCAGTACTTC.

This chain links TRBV5-4 with TRBJ2-3, with D perhaps TRBD1 (6 bases). Between the trimmed V and J ends, which lost 4 bases and 4 bases, there was a span of 16 bases. Germline V lookup: CDR1 SGHNT, CDR2 YYREEE (reference sequence). The CDR3 has 15 residues. CDR3 nucleotide sequence: TGTGCCAGCAGCCGCGAAGCACAGGGTCCAGATACGCAGTATTTT. Its protein is CASSREAQGPDTQYF.

This clone is judged large (0.1 to 1%). This chain links TRBV28 with TRBJ2-5, with 10 bases matching TRBD2. This CDR3 is built from 15 residues. Germline V gene data show CDR1 as MDHEN and CDR2 as SYDVKM. J lost 2 bases, V lost 3 bases, and 3 bases had no gene match. The CDR3 DNA reads TGTGCCAGCAGTTTTTCACTAGCGGGGCAAGAGACCCAGTACTTC. It encodes CASSFSLAGQETQYF.

The chain employs TRBV19 and TRBJ1-5; D gene uncertain. The CDR3 is 12 amino acids. V shed 5 bases and J shed 5 bases, with 7 bases lying between them. Looked up from germline, CDR1 is LNHDA and CDR2 is SQIVND (reference sequence). For the CDR3, the DNA is TGTGCCAGTAGTGTGAACTATCAGCCCCAGCATTTT. As protein: CASSVNYQPQHF.

In its sample, this clone ranks as large. The rearrangement links TRBV6-6 to TRBJ1-4, with TRBD1 as a possible D gene (6 bases). Per germline, CDR1 MNHNY and CDR2 SVGAGI (reference sequence). V lost 11 bases, J lost 5 bases, and 15 bases lay in between. The CDR3 runs 13 residues. The CDR3: CAYKGVLNEKLFF. CDR3 coding DNA: TGTGCCTATAAGGGGGTTTTAAATGAAAAACTGTTTTTT.

This sequence joins TRBV28 and TRBJ1-5, with 8 positions matching TRBD1. CDR1 MDHEN and CDR2 SYDVKM come from the germline V gene. The CDR3 loop spans 17 amino acids. V gave up 2 bases and J gave up 0 bases; unmatched junction bases: 6. CDR3 sequence (DNA): TGTGCCAGCAGTTTACAGTGGGGACAGGATAGCAATCAGCCCCAGCATTTT. This codes for CASSLQWGQDSNQPQHF.

This chain connects TRBV4-2 to TRBJ2-2; possibly TRBD1 for D (5 bases). The CDR3 runs to 16 residues. From germline, CDR1 is LGHNA and CDR2 YNFKEQ. The V end was cut by 1 base, the J end by 6 bases, with 15 bases between. The CDR3 reads CASSQGRNQGSGELFF. CDR3 nucleotides: TGTGCCAGCAGCCAAGGGCGAAATCAGGGATCCGGGGAGCTGTTTTTT.

The rearrangement links TRBV2 to TRBJ2-7; 8 bases map to TRBD1. Germline-derived CDR1 and CDR2 are SNHLY and FYNNEI. The CDR3 is 15 residues long. Trimming took 1 base from V and 5 from J; bases not matched to a gene: 7. CDR3 nucleotides: TGTGCCAGCAGTGAAGTAGGACAGGGTCAAAACGAGCAGTACTTC. Translated, it gives CASSEVGQGQNEQYF.